Below are 3 T cell receptor beta chains sequenced from a single sample in a study of CD8 T cells in ankylosing spondylitis. Findings of the study overall: Eight highly homologous variants formed a TCR beta motif that appeared characteristic of ankylosing spondylitis blood.

These receptors' targets are unknown. TCRdb reanalysed the 5' RACE reads using MiXCR and keeps one entry per CDR3 protein. The repertoire holds hundreds of thousands of distinct CDR3 sequences, with approximately 12% as singletons. The sequenced sample consisted of blood, either unsorted or a sorted T cell fraction (not recorded which). Receptors were obtained from a male donor with ankylosing spondylitis.

This clonotype was counted ten times or more. The chain uses TRBV29-1 and TRBJ1-2, with TRBD1 matching over 7 bases. The CDR3 spans 15 residues. Germline CDR1 SQVTM, CDR2 ANQGSEA. Trimming took 2 bases from V and 8 from J; bases not matched to a gene: 14. The CDR3, as DNA: TGCAGCGTTGAATATGCAGGGGGGCGAAGGTACGGCTACACCTTC. Protein product: CSVEYAGGRRYGYTF.

The CDR3 reads CASSQDPSGGVYNEQFF. The CDR3 coding sequence is TGCGCCAGCAGCCAAGACCCTAGCGGGGGGGTATACAATGAGCAGTTCTTC. This chain uses TRBV4-3 with TRBJ2-1; 12 nucleotides line up with TRBD2. V lost 0 bases and J lost 4; bases outside the gene matches: 4. This CDR3 has 17 amino acids. The V gene's germline CDR1 is LGHNA and CDR2 YSLEER.

V gene TRBV7-8 combines with J gene TRBJ2-5, with D perhaps being TRBD1 or TRBD2 (5 bases each). The CDR3 covers 14 residues. Germline CDR1 SGHVS, CDR2 FQNEAQ. V shed 5 bases and J shed 5 bases, with 15 bases lying between them. This CDR3 is CASSQGTPRETQYF. DNA for the CDR3: TGTGCCAGCAGCCAAGGGACCCCCCGGGAGACCCAGTACTTC.